These 27 T cell receptor beta chains share one sample of origin, sequenced in a study of identical twins. TCRdb fed the 5' RACE reads into MiXCR, producing one record per CDR3 protein. In the table there are 410,000 or so distinct CDR3 sequences, 18% of which are singletons. Material for sequencing was naive T cells sorted from blood. These receptors were taken from a man aged 45-60 years in good health.

This clonotype has at least ten counts. This chain links TRBV20-1 with TRBJ1-2; D call uncertain. Germline CDR1 reads DFQATT; CDR2 reads SNEGSKA (reference sequence). The CDR3 has 10 amino acids. Trimming stripped 4 bases from V and 9 bases from J, with 9 bases between. CDR3 protein: CSAISVRYTF. Here the CDR3 DNA reads TGCAGTGCTATATCGGTCCGCTACACCTTC.

The J gene is TRBJ1-5, the V gene TRBV20-1, with D perhaps matching TRBD1 (6 bases). Germline CDR1 DFQATT, CDR2 SNEGSKA (reference sequence). V lost 4 bases and J lost 3, with 13 bases in between. The CDR3 is 14 amino acids. The DNA for the CDR3 is TGCAGTGCTACAGGGACAAGCGACAATCAGCCCCAGCATTTT. It is translated as CSATGTSDNQPQHF.

The chain recombines TRBV7-6 with TRBJ1-4; possibly TRBD1 for D (5 bases). The CDR3 spans 16 residues. In germline, CDR1 is SGHVS, CDR2 FNYEAQ. V gave up 5 bases and J gave up 6 bases, with 19 bases separating them. CDR3 amino acids: CASSPGRVTVDEKLFF. For the CDR3, the DNA is TGTGCCAGCAGCCCAGGGAGGGTGACAGTCGATGAAAAACTGTTTTTT. Using reference TRBV7-6 and TRBJ1-4 for the parts outside the CDR3, the full variable domain is GAGVSQSPRYKVTKRGQDVALRCDPISGHVSLYWYRQALGQGPEFLTYFNYEAQQDKSGLPNDRFSAERPEGSISTLTIQRTEQRDSAMYRCASSPGRVTVDEKLFFGSGTQLSVL.

Regarding this clonotype: A read error may explain this, as a much larger clone is one base away. This chain connects TRBV12-3 or TRBV12-4 to TRBJ1-6, with D unresolved. The CDR3 contains 13 residues. The CDR3 loop is CVSSFSMLSPLHF. CDR3 nucleotides: TGTGTCAGCAGTTTCTCCATGCTTTCACCCCTCCACTTT.

This clonotype came up once. The V and J genes are TRBV3-1 and TRBJ2-3; 8 nucleotides agree with TRBD1. V gave up 1 base and J gave up 0 bases; unmatched junction bases: 3. Germline-derived CDR1 and CDR2 are LGHDT and YNNKEL (reference sequence). This CDR3 is 16 amino acids long. CDR3 nucleotides: TGTGCCAGCAGCCAAGGACAGGGGTATAGCACAGATACGCAGTATTTT. Its protein is CASSQGQGYSTDTQYF.

This clonotype has a count of ten or more. The chain recombines TRBV25-1 with TRBJ2-5; 15 bases align to TRBD2. This CDR3 is built from 17 residues. Germline CDR1 MGHDK, CDR2 SYGVNS. Unmatched junction bases numbered 3, after V lost 0 bases and J lost 4 bases. CDR3 loop: CASSEYSGLAGGETQYF. The CDR3 DNA follows: TGTGCCAGCAGTGAATACTCGGGACTAGCGGGAGGAGAGACCCAGTACTTC.

This clonotype has a handful of counts. The V call is TRBV24-1, the J call TRBJ2-3; D possibly corresponds to TRBD1 (7 bases). Germline V gene data show CDR1 as KGHDR and CDR2 as SFDVKD. The V gene lost 1 base and the J gene lost 3 bases, with 13 bases spanning the gap. The CDR3 sequence is 16 residues long. The CDR3 DNA sequence: TGTGCCACCAGTGATTTCCCGACAGGGACTACAGATACGCAGTATTTT. Protein sequence: CATSDFPTGTTDTQYF.

This clonotype was counted between two and nine times. The chain uses TRBV20-1 and TRBJ2-1; D not certain. V dropped 3 bases and J dropped 5 bases, with 11 bases sitting between them. The germline CDR1 and CDR2 sequences are DFQATT and SNEGSKA (reference sequence). The CDR3 spans 13 residues. DNA of the CDR3: TGCAGTGCTAGGGATGACTCTAACAATGAGCAGTTCTTC. Translation: CSARDDSNNEQFF.

This clonotype has just a few counts. The rearrangement links TRBV5-1 to TRBJ2-1; TRBD2 agrees at 8 bases. V dropped 0 bases and J dropped 6; count of bases not matched to a gene: 8. Germline CDR1 and CDR2: SGHRS and YFSETQ. The CDR3 contains 16 residues. CDR3 loop: CASSLDGGLGTNEQFF. CDR3 sequence (DNA): TGCGCCAGCAGCTTGGATGGGGGACTAGGCACCAATGAGCAGTTCTTC.

The rearrangement uses TRBV5-6 and TRBJ2-1; D may match TRBD1 or TRBD2 (5 bases each). CDR1 and CDR2 from the germline V gene are SGHDT and YYEEEE. The CDR3 runs to 14 residues. Trimming removed 0 bases at V and 3 bases at J, with 7 bases between. The CDR3 DNA is TGTGCCAGCAGCTTGGGGGACGGCTACAATGAGCAGTTCTTC. Translation: CASSLGDGYNEQFF.

This clonotype was recorded at least ten times. The chain uses TRBV18 and TRBJ2-6; 8 bases align to TRBD2. CDR3 size: 18 residues. The germline gives CDR1 KGHSH, CDR2 LQKENI. After removal of 0 bases from V and 0 bases from J, the junction contained 4 bases not matched to a gene. The CDR3 DNA reads as TGTGCCAGCTCACCACCTAGCGGGGTCAACTCTGGGGCCAACGTCCTGACTTTC. Translation gives CASSPPSGVNSGANVLTF.

This clonotype was counted at least ten times. This chain connects TRBV20-1 to TRBJ2-1; weak D call: TRBD2 (6 bases). Per germline, CDR1 DFQATT and CDR2 SNEGSKA (reference sequence). This CDR3 spans 14 amino acids. V was pared by 3 bases and J by 0 bases, with 9 bases between. The CDR3 region has the DNA TGCAGTGCTAGTCGGGGGAACTCCTACAATGAGCAGTTCTTC. This translates into CSASRGNSYNEQFF.

This clonotype was detected many times. V and J are TRBV5-1 and TRBJ2-4; a possible D gene is TRBD2 (5 bases). Germline assignment: CDR1 SGHRS and CDR2 YFSETQ. This CDR3 region has 13 residues. V lost 0 bases, J lost 8 bases, and 9 bases lay in between. The CDR3 region is CASSLGETDIQYF. CDR3 DNA: TGCGCCAGCAGCTTGGGGGAGACCGACATTCAGTACTTC.

The sample holds a few counts of this clonotype. The chain joins TRBV5-1 to TRBJ2-1, with D tentatively TRBD2 (8 bases). Trimming removed 0 bases at V and 7 bases at J, with 29 bases between. The germline CDR1 and CDR2 sequences are SGHRS and YFSETQ. This CDR3 contains 20 residues. CDR3 nucleotides: TGCGCCAGCAGCTTGGGACCCCTCCGACAGGGACTAGGTGTGGTGAATGAGCAGTTCTTC. Its protein product is CASSLGPLRQGLGVVNEQFF.

This clonotype was observed many times. The CDR3 spells CASSFMGLRETQYF. The CDR3 nucleotides are TGTGCCAGCAGTTTTATGGGACTACGAGAGACCCAGTACTTC. This chain joins TRBV6-5 and TRBJ2-5; 7 bases agree with TRBD2. The germline V gene encodes CDR1 MNHEY and CDR2 SVGAGI. The CDR3 consists of 14 residues. V shed 4 bases, J shed 4 bases, and the junction held 6 bases outside the gene matches.

The table lists this clonotype with many counts. The chain uses TRBV12-3 or TRBV12-4 and TRBJ2-5; tentatively, D is TRBD1 (5 bases). This CDR3 contains 13 residues. Trimming shortened V by 3 bases and J by 5 bases, and 10 bases separated the two germline ends. The CDR3 sequence is CASSFQGQETQYF. In DNA form, the CDR3 reads TGTGCCAGCAGTTTCCAGGGTCAGGAGACCCAGTACTTC.

This clonotype showed up just a few times. The genes are TRBV12-3 or TRBV12-4 and TRBJ1-4; D remains unclear. This CDR3 is 13 amino acids long. V gave up 3 bases and J gave up 7 bases, with 9 bases separating them. CDR3 sequence (DNA): TGTGCCAGCAGTTTTCGGACCGGTGAAAAACTGTTTTTT. It is translated as CASSFRTGEKLFF.

This clonotype was recorded a few times. The rearrangement uses TRBV11-2 and TRBJ2-3; no clear D gene. CDR1 and CDR2 (germline): SGHAT, FQNNGV. V was cut by 0 bases and J by 5 bases, with 12 bases left in between. The CDR3 length is 15 residues. The CDR3 DNA sequence: TGTGCCAGCAGCTTAGAGGCCCGGGCGGAAGATACGCAGTATTTT. This codes for CASSLEARAEDTQYF.

Points on this clonotype: Since no conserved phenylalanine or tryptophan closes the CDR3, a read error is the likely cause. CDR3 residues: CASSLQGQESYEQYS. The CDR3 DNA sequence: TGTGCCAGCAGCTTGCAGGGACAGGAGTCCTACGAGCAGTACTCC. The chain employs TRBV5-4 and TRBJ2-7; 8 bases map to TRBD1. V lost 1 base to trimming and J lost 1 base; unmatched junction nucleotides: 4. This CDR3 is 15 amino acids long. Germline CDR1 is SGHNT and CDR2 is YYREEE (reference sequence).

This clonotype was counted a single time. The chain joins TRBV14 to TRBJ2-5, with D perhaps matching TRBD1 or TRBD2 (5 bases each). V lost 4 bases and J 0 bases, leaving 12 bases between the germline ends. The CDR3 has 15 amino acids. CDR1 SGHDN and CDR2 FVKESK come from the germline V gene. The CDR3 region is CASSPDMGDQETQYF. The CDR3 region has the DNA TGTGCCAGCAGCCCCGACATGGGGGACCAAGAGACCCAGTACTTC. The full variable domain, in which reference TRBV14 and TRBJ2-5 provide the parts outside the CDR3, is EAGVTQFPSHSVIEKGQTVTLRCDPISGHDNLYWYRRVMGKEIKFLLHFVKESKQDESGMPNNRFLAERTGGTYSTLKVQPAELEDSGVYFCASSPDMGDQETQYFGPGTRLLVL.

The gene calls are TRBV5-6 and TRBJ2-3; 14 positions match TRBD2. The J segment lost 6 bases and the V segment lost 4 bases, leaving 13 bases of the junction unmatched. The CDR3 sequence is 18 residues long. Looked up from germline, CDR1 is SGHDT and CDR2 is YYEEEE. The chain's CDR3 is CASSRRATSGGARDTQYF. The CDR3 DNA is TGTGCCAGCAGCCGAAGGGCGACTAGCGGGGGGGCGCGGGATACGCAGTATTTT.

This clonotype appeared a few times. This rearrangement joins TRBV20-1 to TRBJ2-1, with 12 bases aligning to TRBD2. J lost 3 bases, V lost 5 bases, and 5 bases had no gene match. This CDR3 is built from 15 residues. The germline V gene has CDR1 DFQATT and CDR2 SNEGSKA (reference sequence). CDR3 region: CSASGLAGYYNEQFF. The CDR3 DNA reads TGCAGTGCTTCGGGACTAGCGGGCTACTACAATGAGCAGTTCTTC.

This clonotype was detected ten times or more. The chain carries TRBV6-5 and TRBJ1-1; perhaps TRBD1 as D (5 bases). Germline CDR1 is MNHEY and CDR2 is SVGAGI. This CDR3 is 14 amino acids long. Trimming left V 2 bases short and J 1 base short, with 8 bases between. DNA for the CDR3: TGTGCCAGCAGTTACCAGGGAGGGAACACTGAAGCTTTCTTT. Protein product: CASSYQGGNTEAFF.

In its sample, this clonotype was seen a few times. The gene calls are TRBV24-1 and TRBJ2-5; 9 bases agree with TRBD1. The V gene end was trimmed by 7 bases and the J gene end by 1 base; junction bases not matched to a gene: 3. The germline gives CDR1 KGHDR, CDR2 SFDVKD. The CDR3 covers 14 residues. The CDR3 region has the DNA TGTGCCACCAGCGGACAGGGGATCCAAGAGACCCAGTACTTC. Its translation: CATSGQGIQETQYF.

This sequence joins TRBV10-3 and TRBJ2-2; TRBD2 is a possible D gene (6 bases). CDR1 ENHRY and CDR2 SYGVKD come from the germline V gene. Trimming took off 10 bases at V and 0 bases at J, with 12 bases between the two ends. The length of the CDR3 is 14 residues. DNA of the CDR3: TGTGCCACCCTAGCGACAGCGAACACCGGGGAGCTGTTTTTT. It translates to CATLATANTGELFF.

This clonotype was seen a handful of times. V is TRBV5-5 and J is TRBJ1-4; D ambiguous. The CDR3 contains 15 residues. V was cut by 4 bases and J by 4 bases, with 14 bases left in between. The V gene's germline CDR1 is SGHKS and CDR2 YYEKEE (reference sequence). The CDR3 coding sequence is TGTGCCAGCAGCCTAAACGCAGGACGTAATGAAAAACTGTTTTTT. Protein sequence: CASSLNAGRNEKLFF.

This clonotype has a handful of counts. The chain couples TRBV27 to TRBJ2-5; possibly TRBD1 for D (5 bases). V gave up 3 bases and J gave up 2 bases, with 19 bases separating them. The CDR3 loop spans 17 amino acids. Germline CDR1 MNHEY, CDR2 SMNVEV (reference sequence). The CDR3 bases are TGTGCCAGCAGTTTCCCCAACCAGGGCCCCCTACAAGAGACCCAGTACTTC. Its translation is CASSFPNQGPLQETQYF.